This T cell receptor beta chain was profiled in a study of Tregs in tolerant kidney transplant recipients. Study at large: The nonmyeloablative bone marrow transplants came from related graft donors, with transient mixed chimerism. Study-level findings and limits: Changing PCR primers prevented nucleotide comparison between some patients' samples. Tregs expanded with activated donor B cells seemed most donor-specific.

Note on this clone: The antigen remains undetermined.

CDR1 and CDR2 (germline): SGHRS, YFSETQ. The CDR3 runs to 17 residues. V was cut by 2 bases and J by 4 bases, with 21 bases left in between. The protocol was immunoSEQ multiplex PCR, while the TCRdb copy is restricted to in-frame clones and leaves out a portion. The sample shows just under 65,000 clones, roughly 98% of them seen only once. The rearrangement links TRBV5-1 to TRBJ1-1; the D gene is possibly TRBD1 (6 bases). The source is a human donor who received a combined kidney and bone marrow transplant. This specimen consisted of Tregs from blood, obtained before the transplant. The CDR3 loop reads CASSFSWGRQVPTEAFF. The DNA of the CDR3 is TGCGCCAGCAGCTTCTCCTGGGGAAGACAGGTTCCCACTGAAGCTTTCTTT.